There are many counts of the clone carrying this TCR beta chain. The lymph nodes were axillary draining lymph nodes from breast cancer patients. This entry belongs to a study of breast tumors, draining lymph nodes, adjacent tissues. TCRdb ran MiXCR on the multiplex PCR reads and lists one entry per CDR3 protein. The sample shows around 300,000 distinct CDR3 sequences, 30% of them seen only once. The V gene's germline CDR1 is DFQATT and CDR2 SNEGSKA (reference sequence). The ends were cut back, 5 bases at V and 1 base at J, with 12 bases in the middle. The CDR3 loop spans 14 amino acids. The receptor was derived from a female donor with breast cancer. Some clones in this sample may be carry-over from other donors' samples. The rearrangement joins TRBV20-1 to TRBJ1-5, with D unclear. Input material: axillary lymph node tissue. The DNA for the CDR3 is TGCAGTGCTCAGAGCCGTTCGAGCAATCAGCCCCAGCATTTT. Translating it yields CSAQSRSSNQPQHF.